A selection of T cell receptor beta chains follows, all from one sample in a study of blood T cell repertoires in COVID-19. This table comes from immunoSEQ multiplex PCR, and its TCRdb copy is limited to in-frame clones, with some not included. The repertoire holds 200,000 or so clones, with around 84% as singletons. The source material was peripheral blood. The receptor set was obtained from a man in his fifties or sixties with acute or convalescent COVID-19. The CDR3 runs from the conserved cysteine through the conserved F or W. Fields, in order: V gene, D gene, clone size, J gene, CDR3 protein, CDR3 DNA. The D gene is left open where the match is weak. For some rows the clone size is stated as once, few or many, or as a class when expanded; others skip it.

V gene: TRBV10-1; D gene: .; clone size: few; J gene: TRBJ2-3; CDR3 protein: CASSDSARSTQYF; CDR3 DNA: TGCGCCAGCAGTGACTCCGCGAGAAGTACGCAGTATTTT
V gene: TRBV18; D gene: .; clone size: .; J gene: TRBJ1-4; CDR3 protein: CASSPPGGREKLFF; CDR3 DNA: TGTGCCAGCTCACCACCAGGGGGTAGGGAAAAACTGTTTTTT
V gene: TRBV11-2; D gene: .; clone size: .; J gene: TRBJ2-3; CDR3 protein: CASSYGSPDTQYF; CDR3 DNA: TGTGCCAGCAGCTACGGTTCCCCAGATACGCAGTATTTT
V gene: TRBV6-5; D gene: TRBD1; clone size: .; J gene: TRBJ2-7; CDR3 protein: CASTTGDRGYEQYF; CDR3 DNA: TGTGCCAGCACAACGGGGGACAGGGGCTACGAGCAGTACTTC
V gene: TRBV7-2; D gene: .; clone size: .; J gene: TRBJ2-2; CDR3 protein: CASSLNRKTGELFF; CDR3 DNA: TGTGCCAGCAGCTTAAACAGGAAAACCGGGGAGCTGTTTTTT
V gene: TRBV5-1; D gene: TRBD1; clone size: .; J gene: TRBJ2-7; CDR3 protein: CASSLAAGTGTYEQYF; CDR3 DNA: TGCGCCAGCAGCTTGGCGGCCGGGACAGGAACCTACGAGCAGTACTTC
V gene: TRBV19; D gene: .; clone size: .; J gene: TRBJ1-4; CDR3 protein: CASSIGRERLATNEKLFF; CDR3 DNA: TGTGCCAGTAGTATAGGACGGGAGAGGCTTGCAACTAATGAAAAACTGTTTTTT
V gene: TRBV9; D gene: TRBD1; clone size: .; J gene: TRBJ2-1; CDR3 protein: CASSVPDRGQDNEQFF; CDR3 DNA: TGTGCCAGCAGCGTTCCGGACAGGGGCCAGGACAATGAGCAGTTCTTC
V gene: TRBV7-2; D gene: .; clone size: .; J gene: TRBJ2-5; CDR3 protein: CASSLLLNQETQYF; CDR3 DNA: TGTGCCAGCAGCTTACTACTCAACCAAGAGACCCAGTACTTC
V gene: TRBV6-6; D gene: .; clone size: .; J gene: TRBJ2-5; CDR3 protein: CASSPRGPQETQYF; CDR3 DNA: TGTGCCAGCAGCCCTCGAGGGCCCCAAGAGACCCAGTACTTC
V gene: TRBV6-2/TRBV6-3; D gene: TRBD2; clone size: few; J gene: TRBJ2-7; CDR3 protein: CASSRIGREAEQYF; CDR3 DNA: TGTGCCAGCAGTCGTATTGGGAGGGAGGCCGAGCAGTACTTC
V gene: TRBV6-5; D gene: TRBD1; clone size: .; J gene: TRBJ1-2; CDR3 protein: CASSYQGARGYTF; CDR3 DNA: TGTGCCAGCAGTTATCAGGGGGCGAGAGGCTACACCTTC
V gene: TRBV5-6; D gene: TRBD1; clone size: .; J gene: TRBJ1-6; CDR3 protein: CASSKTGWRSYNSPLHF; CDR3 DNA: TGTGCCAGCAGCAAGACAGGGTGGCGCTCCTATAATTCACCCCTCCACTTT
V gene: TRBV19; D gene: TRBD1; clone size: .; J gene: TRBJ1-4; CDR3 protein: CASSPYRGANEKLFF; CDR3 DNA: TGTGCCAGTAGTCCTTACAGGGGGGCTAATGAAAAACTGTTTTTT
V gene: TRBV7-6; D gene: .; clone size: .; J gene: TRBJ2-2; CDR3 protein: CASSLGGQGNTGELFF; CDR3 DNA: TGTGCCAGCAGCTTAGGGGGGCAGGGGAACACCGGGGAGCTGTTTTTT
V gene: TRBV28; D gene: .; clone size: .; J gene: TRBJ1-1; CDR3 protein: CASRRDTTQNTEAFF; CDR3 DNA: TGTGCCAGCCGCCGGGACACCACACAGAACACTGAAGCTTTCTTT